The sample holds a few counts of the clone carrying this T cell receptor (beta chain). The investigators reverse transcribed all of the isolated RNA, so they sequenced expressed TCRB transcripts. Here immunoSEQ multiplex PCR was the method, and the copy in TCRdb shows in-frame clones only, minus some. The sample lists 500,000 to 700,000 clones, around 15% seen once, with approximately 0.099% in the top ten. This sample was taken from a study of beta chain features in type 1 diabetes. V was trimmed by 1 base and J by 3 bases, leaving 15 bases between them. Germline V gives CDR1 MDHEN, CDR2 SYDVKM. The CDR3 sequence is 16 residues long.

J is TRBJ1-1 and V is TRBV28; no clear D. Sequencing was done on a sample of naive CD4+ T cells from blood. The clonotype was recovered from a man younger than 30 in good health. The CDR3 sequence: CASSLSRLSGYTEAFF. The CDR3 DNA reads as TGTGCCAGCAGTTTATCCCGGCTCTCTGGGTACACTGAAGCTTTCTTT. Full variable domain (rest looked up from reference TRBV28 and TRBJ1-1): DVKVTQSSRYLVKRTGEKVFLECVQDMDHENMFWYRQDPGLGLRLIYFSYDVKMKEKGDIPEGYSVSREKKERFSLILESASTNQTSMYLCASSLSRLSGYTEAFFGQGTRLTVV.